This entry lists 17 T cell receptor beta chains sequenced from one sample in a study of long-term antiretroviral therapy in people with HIV. Run at survey level, the immunoSEQ assay was version v3.0. The assay was immunoSEQ multiplex PCR, and TCRdb's table has in-frame clones only and misses some. Of roughly 28,000 clones listed, 95% are singletons. This sample comprised unsorted PBMCs, obtained 5.3 years after starting antiretroviral therapy. The receptors here all came from a man aged 25-45 years with HIV.

The chain joins TRBV9 to TRBJ2-3; no definite D call. The CDR3 spans 14 residues. Germline loops: CDR1 SGDLS, CDR2 YYNGEE. Deletions cut 0 bases from V and 4 bases from J, with 9 bases between. The CDR3 is CASSVGLGADTQYF. As DNA, the CDR3 is TGTGCCAGCAGCGTAGGGCTCGGCGCAGATACGCAGTATTTT.

The chain uses TRBV10-3 and TRBJ1-5, with D perhaps matching TRBD1 (5 bases). V was clipped by 6 bases and J by 2 bases, with 17 bases between them. The V gene's germline CDR1 is ENHRY and CDR2 SYGVKD. This CDR3 has 16 residues. This chain's CDR3 is CAIRGSGGLGNQPQHF. In DNA form, the CDR3 reads TGTGCCATCAGGGGGAGCGGGGGTTTGGGCAATCAGCCCCAGCATTTT.

This clone appeared once. This rearrangement joins TRBV7-9 to TRBJ1-2, with no clear D. The germline gives CDR1 SEHNR, CDR2 FQNEAQ (reference sequence). This CDR3 contains 13 residues. V dropped 5 bases and J dropped 6 bases, with 13 bases sitting between them. The CDR3: CASSPSSLHGYTF. The CDR3 region has the DNA TGTGCCAGCAGCCCCTCGTCGTTGCATGGCTACACCTTC.

Worth noting for this clone: One junction end does not reproduce the germline sequence, and a read error may be involved. J is TRBJ2-1 and V is TRBV7-7; 9 bases map to TRBD2. CDR3 length equals 16 residues. Germline CDR1 reads SSHAT; CDR2 reads FNYEAQ (reference sequence). CDR3 region: CASSPRLAASYNEQFF. The CDR3 region has the DNA TGTGCTAGCAGCCCAAGACTAGCGGCCTCCTACAATGAGCAGTTCTTC.

The chain recombines TRBV5-6 with TRBJ1-6; maybe TRBD1 (5 bases). The CDR3 has 16 residues. The germline V gene has CDR1 SGHDT and CDR2 YYEEEE. V was shortened by 0 bases and J by 0 bases, with 7 bases between the two germline ends. The CDR3: CASSLGGSSYNSPLHF. CDR3 nucleotides: TGTGCCAGCAGCTTGGGGGGGAGCTCCTATAATTCACCCCTCCACTTT.

V is TRBV11-2 and J is TRBJ2-7; perhaps D is TRBD1 or TRBD2 (5 bases each). V was pared by 3 bases and J by 3 bases, with 9 bases between. The CDR3 loop spans 13 amino acids. Germline-derived CDR1 and CDR2 are SGHAT and FQNNGV. The CDR3 spells CASSLGRRYEQYF. Here the CDR3 DNA reads TGTGCCAGCAGCTTGGGACGGCGCTACGAGCAGTACTTC.

V is TRBV6-5 and J is TRBJ1-2; possible D gene TRBD1, 5 bases. The germline V gene has CDR1 MNHEY and CDR2 SVGAGI. CDR3 length: 15 amino acids. V lost 0 bases, J lost 3 bases, and 11 bases lay in between. Here the CDR3 reads CASSYSGQGDYGYTF. DNA of the CDR3: TGTGCCAGCAGTTACTCGGGGCAGGGCGACTATGGCTACACCTTC.

The CDR3, as DNA: TGTGCCAGCAGCTCTAGTGCGGGGGCCGGATCACCCCTCCACTTT. Encoded protein: CASSSSAGAGSPLHF. The J gene is TRBJ1-6, the V gene TRBV7-6, with TRBD1 as a possible D gene (6 bases). V lost 4 bases and J lost 10, with 17 bases in between. Germline V gene data show CDR1 as SGHVS and CDR2 as FNYEAQ. The CDR3 contains 15 residues.

The chain recombines TRBV6-5 with TRBJ1-1; D might be TRBD1 (6 bases). The CDR3 is 14 residues long. The germline V gene has CDR1 MNHEY and CDR2 SVGAGI. V gave up 6 bases and J gave up 0 bases, with 11 bases separating them. The CDR3 bases are TGTGCCAGCAGGGACAGCAACATGAACACTGAAGCTTTCTTT. The encoded protein is CASRDSNMNTEAFF.

The chain has TRBV13 and TRBJ2-5, with a tentative D call TRBD2 (5 bases). The CDR3 has 14 residues. Germline assignment: CDR1 PRHDT and CDR2 FYEKMQ (reference sequence). The ends were cut back, 5 bases at V and 7 bases at J, with 17 bases in the middle. CDR3: CASSHGRGLRTQYF. The CDR3 bases are TGTGCCAGCAGCCACGGACGGGGTTTGCGGACCCAGTACTTC. Supplemented by reference TRBV13 and TRBJ2-5, the full variable domain reads AAGVIQSPRHLIKEKRETATLKCYPIPRHDTVYWYQQGPGQDPQFLISFYEKMQSDKGSIPDRFSAQQFSDYHSELNMSSLELGDSALYFCASSHGRGLRTQYFGPGTRLLVL.

The V gene is TRBV6-1, the J gene TRBJ2-3, with 10 bases fitting TRBD1. This CDR3 has 15 residues. Germline V gene lookup returns CDR1 MNHNS and CDR2 SASEGT. The trim removed 5 bases at V and 4 bases at J, leaving 6 bases unmatched. CDR3: CASSSRTGGPDTQYF. As DNA, the CDR3 is TGTGCCAGCAGTTCCCGGACAGGGGGACCAGATACGCAGTATTTT.

The V call is TRBV9, the J call TRBJ1-2, with TRBD1 as a possible D gene (6 bases). V was shortened by 0 bases and J by 4 bases, with 13 bases between the two germline ends. Per germline, CDR1 SGDLS and CDR2 YYNGEE. The CDR3 sequence is 15 residues long. CDR3 in DNA: TGTGCCAGCAGCGTAGAACAGGGTTATTCCTATGGCTACACCTTC. Its translation is CASSVEQGYSYGYTF.

This clone has a single count. This rearrangement joins TRBV6-6 to TRBJ2-1; the match to TRBD2 covers 7 bases. V shed 1 base, J shed 8 bases, and the junction held 5 bases outside the gene matches. Germline CDR1 MNHNY, CDR2 SVGAGI (reference sequence). CDR3 size: 14 residues. CDR3 in amino acids: CASSYLAGGDEQFF. The CDR3 DNA reads TGTGCCAGCAGTTACTTAGCGGGTGGGGATGAGCAGTTCTTC.

This chain links TRBV18 with TRBJ1-5; D may be TRBD1 (5 bases). Trimming removed 2 bases at V and 5 bases at J, with 10 bases between. The CDR3 is 14 amino acids. In germline, CDR1 is KGHSH, CDR2 LQKENI. CDR3: CASSPGAVDQPQHF. The CDR3 DNA is TGTGCCAGCTCACCAGGGGCGGTAGATCAGCCCCAGCATTTT.

This chain connects TRBV2 to TRBJ1-2; D uncertain. V was pared by 11 bases and J by 5 bases, with 15 bases between. Germline CDR1 SNHLY, CDR2 FYNNEI. This CDR3 is 12 amino acids long. CDR3: CAGRQFLYGYTF. The CDR3 bases are TGTGCCGGACGGCAGTTTTTATATGGCTACACCTTC.

This clone came up once. The chain's CDR3 is CASSLNPVNGYTF. The CDR3 bases are TGTGCCAGCAGCTTAAATCCGGTCAATGGCTACACCTTC. The gene calls are TRBV7-3 and TRBJ1-2; D is unclear. With 1 base removed from V and 6 bases from J, the gap between germline ends came to 9 bases. CDR1 SGHTA and CDR2 FQGTGA come from the germline V gene. The CDR3 extends over 13 amino acids. Complete variable domain (other parts from reference TRBV7-3 and TRBJ1-2): GAGVSQTPSNKVTEKGKYVELRCDPISGHTALYWYRQSLGQGPEFLIYFQGTGAADDSGLPNDRFFAVRPEGSVSTLKIQRTERGDSAVYLCASSLNPVNGYTFGSGTRLTVV.

V and J are TRBV7-2 and TRBJ1-2, with D maybe TRBD1 (5 bases). This CDR3 region has 12 residues. Germline V CDR1 and CDR2: SGHTA, FQGNSA. V was pared by 5 bases and J by 5 bases, with 9 bases between. The CDR3 nucleotides are TGTGCCAGCAGCCATCAGGGATATGGCTACACCTTC. It is translated as CASSHQGYGYTF. The entire variable domain, with the rest obtained from reference TRBV7-2 and TRBJ1-2, is as follows: GAGVSQSPSNKVTEKGKDVELRCDPISGHTALYWYRQSLGQGLEFLIYFQGNSAPDKSGLPSDRFSAERTGGSVSTLTIQRTQQEDSAVYLCASSHQGYGYTFGSGTRLTVV.